These 9 T cell receptor beta chains share one sample of origin, sequenced in a study of blood T cell repertoires in COVID-19. The protocol was immunoSEQ multiplex PCR, while the TCRdb copy is restricted to in-frame clones and leaves out a portion. Of 200,000 to 250,000 clones in the sample, roughly nine tenths were seen once. The sample was peripheral blood. The source of these receptors is a woman in her forties or fifties with acute or convalescent COVID-19.

V is TRBV4-1 and J is TRBJ2-3, with TRBD2 identical over 9 bases. Trimming took 5 bases from V and 4 from J; bases not matched to a gene: 1. CDR1 and CDR2 (germline): MGHRA, YSYEKL. The CDR3 covers 13 residues. CDR3 DNA sequence: TGCGCCAGCAGCGGCGGGAGGGCAGATACGCAGTATTTT. Its protein is CASSGGRADTQYF.

The V and J genes are TRBV11-2 and TRBJ2-1; weak D call: TRBD1 (6 bases). The CDR3 totals 18 residues. The germline CDR1 and CDR2 sequences are SGHAT and FQNNGV. The ends were cut back, 4 bases at V and 0 bases at J, with 19 bases in the middle. The CDR3 reads CASSSQASRRGSYNEQFF. The CDR3 DNA follows: TGTGCCAGCAGCTCACAGGCGTCGCGCAGGGGCTCCTACAATGAGCAGTTCTTC.

The genes are TRBV3-1 (or the pseudogene TRBV3-2) and TRBJ2-6; D is ambiguous. Germline values: CDR1 LGHDT, CDR2 YNNKEL (reference sequence). V was clipped by 4 bases and J by 4 bases, with 8 bases between them. CDR3 size: 14 residues. CDR3 residues: CASSLSKGANVLTF. The CDR3 region has the DNA TGTGCCAGCAGCCTCTCTAAGGGGGCCAACGTCCTGACTTTC.

The V call is TRBV7-6, the J call TRBJ1-4; TRBD1 matches at 9 bases. CDR3 size: 14 residues. Per germline, CDR1 SGHVS and CDR2 FNYEAQ. Unmatched junction bases numbered 6, after V lost 5 bases and J lost 8 bases. This CDR3 is CASSPGTGLEKLFF. The CDR3 coding sequence is TGTGCCAGCAGCCCCGGGACAGGGCTCGAAAAACTGTTTTTT.

The rearrangement links TRBV19 to TRBJ2-1; TRBD1 agrees at 8 bases. CDR1 is LNHDA and CDR2 is SQIVND in the germline V gene (reference sequence). The CDR3 runs 14 residues. V lost 6 bases and J lost 8; bases outside the gene matches: 9. In nucleotides, the CDR3 is TGTGCCAGTAGGTCGGACAGGGTTGCACATGAGCAGTTCTTC. Residues: CASRSDRVAHEQFF.

This clone is a singleton in its sample. The sample carries other DNA sequences with the same CDR3. V gene TRBV11-3 combines with J gene TRBJ2-3; D remains ambiguous. This CDR3 region has 14 residues. Germline CDR1 is SGHNT and CDR2 is YENEEA. V was shortened by 2 bases and J by 0 bases, with 6 bases between the two germline ends. The CDR3 DNA reads TGTGCCAGCAGCTTAACAGCAAGCACAGATACGCAGTATTTT. Translating it yields CASSLTASTDTQYF.

The V gene is TRBV6-5, the J gene TRBJ1-1; D is possibly TRBD1 (5 bases). The CDR3 covers 13 residues. The germline V and J ends were trimmed by 5 bases and 4 bases, with 11 bases remaining between them. The germline gives CDR1 MNHEY, CDR2 SVGAGI. The CDR3 coding sequence is TGTGCCAGCAGTCGACGACAGCTCACTGAAGCTTTCTTT. Its protein product is CASSRRQLTEAFF.

The chain links TRBV7-2 to TRBJ2-5, with 8 bases aligning to TRBD2. The ends lost 3 bases at V and 9 bases at J; junction bases unmatched: 18. The CDR3 is made up of 17 amino acids. In germline, CDR1 is SGHTA, CDR2 FQGNSA. The CDR3 is CASSLTATSAPVRAQYF. For the CDR3, the DNA is TGTGCCAGCAGCTTGACCGCGACTAGCGCCCCGGTGAGGGCCCAGTACTTC.

The chain links TRBV2 to TRBJ1-1, with D tentatively TRBD1 (5 bases). The length of the CDR3 is 9 residues. The germline V gene encodes CDR1 SNHLY and CDR2 FYNNEI. Trimming cost V 10 bases and J 12 bases, with 12 bases left between them. The CDR3 is CAIDSLTFF. The CDR3 DNA reads as TGTGCCATAGACAGTTTAACTTTCTTT.